This T cell receptor (beta chain) was profiled in a study of cytomegalovirus exposure and HLA in healthy donors. Study-level points and caveats: Some public TCRs appeared in many individuals, while most sequences were rare. It was shown in a later analysis that HLA-associated TCR beta chains were more clonally expanded than other, equally common chains.

The PCR ran on 60 Vbeta and 13 Jbeta primers. Here immunoSEQ multiplex PCR was the method, and the copy in TCRdb shows in-frame clones only, minus some. In the table there are 150,000 to 200,000 clones, about three quarters of which are singletons. Points on this clone: What it binds is not known.

The V end was cut by 4 bases, the J end by 6 bases, with 12 bases between. The CDR3 sequence is 14 residues long. The germline V gene encodes CDR1 MGHDK and CDR2 SYGVNS. V usage is TRBV25-1 and J usage is TRBJ2-2; D is ambiguous. Sequencing was done on a sample of PBMCs. This receptor was taken from a female donor in good health and CMV-seronegative. The CDR3, as DNA: TGTGCCAGCAGTGTCGGTACCCTAGCCGGGGAGCTGTTTTTT. Translation: CASSVGTLAGELFF.